Each of the 2 T cell receptor beta chains below was sequenced from the same sample in a study of cytomegalovirus exposure and HLA in healthy donors. The PCR made use of 60 Vbeta and 13 Jbeta primers. Data came from immunoSEQ multiplex PCR; TCRdb stores just in-frame clones and leaves some out. The table shows 150,000 to 250,000 clones, with over 75% occurring only once. The sequenced sample was PBMCs. These receptors originate from a woman between 50 and 59 years old in good health and CMV-seronegative.

For the CDR3, the DNA is TGTGCCAGCAGCCCATTGGAGGGGGCGTACTATGGCTACACCTTC. Translated, it gives CASSPLEGAYYGYTF. The J gene is TRBJ1-2, the V gene TRBV7-9; 7 bases agree with TRBD1. The germline V gene has CDR1 SEHNR and CDR2 FQNEAQ (reference sequence). The CDR3 extends over 15 amino acids. Trimming took 5 bases from V and 3 from J; bases not matched to a gene: 9. Drawing the rest from reference TRBV7-9 and TRBJ1-2, the complete variable domain is DTGVSQNPRHKITKRGQNVTFRCDPISEHNRLYWYRQTLGQGPEFLTYFQNEAQLEKSRLLSDRFSAERPKGSFSTLEIQRTEQGDSAMYLCASSPLEGAYYGYTFGSGTRLTVV.

The chain uses TRBV10-2 and TRBJ2-5, with 11 bases lining up with TRBD1. From germline, CDR1 is WSHSY and CDR2 SAAADI. This CDR3 is built from 15 residues. J gave up 2 bases and V 6 bases, and 5 bases lay outside the gene matches. In DNA, the CDR3 is TGCGCCAGCAGGTGGACAGGGGGCCCTCAAGAGACCCAGTACTTC. Amino acids: CASRWTGGPQETQYF.